This T cell receptor beta chain derives from a study of blood T cell repertoires in COVID-19. As for the study in general: Whether acute or convalescent, the COVID-19 samples came from the United States, Italy and Spain.

The protocol was immunoSEQ multiplex PCR, while the TCRdb copy is restricted to in-frame clones and leaves out a portion. Of around 180,000 clones listed, roughly nine tenths were seen once; the top ten hold about a quarter. V lost 4 bases to trimming and J lost 4 bases, with 10 bases between them. Germline values: CDR1 SQVTM, CDR2 ANQGSEA. This CDR3 comprises 12 residues. The source of this sequence is a man in his 60s with acute or convalescent COVID-19. Sequenced input: peripheral blood. The V call is TRBV29-1, the J call TRBJ2-5; a weak D match, TRBD1 (5 bases). Written as DNA, the CDR3 is TGCAGCGTTGGTCAGGGTATAGAGACCCAGTACTTC. Protein sequence: CSVGQGIETQYF.